This TCR beta chain was profiled in a study of T cell responses to AZD1222 COVID-19 vaccine. Study-wide points: Nearly half of spike-specific TCRs reportedly target variant regions that are unmutated in the B.1.351 and B.1.1.7 variants.

Clones were sequenced by immunoSEQ multiplex PCR, and TCRdb holds only the in-frame ones, with some missing. The table lists about 120,000 clones, around 84% of them singletons, with approximately 15% in the top ten. The germline CDR1 and CDR2 sequences are LNHDA and SQIVND (reference sequence). V was shortened by 4 bases and J by 1 base, with 8 bases between the two germline ends. This CDR3 spans 13 amino acids. With regard to this clone: As yet, its antigen is unknown.

Second-dose intervals near 4 or 12 weeks were combined. Sequences were derived from peripheral blood, sampled 28 days after the second AZD1222 dose. The V call is TRBV19, the J call TRBJ2-7, with D perhaps assigned TRBD1 or TRBD2 (5 bases each). This receptor was identified in an adult who received the AZD1222 COVID-19 vaccine. The CDR3 sequence: CASSTGRSYEQYF. The CDR3, as DNA: TGTGCCAGTAGTACGGGACGGTCCTACGAGCAGTACTTC.